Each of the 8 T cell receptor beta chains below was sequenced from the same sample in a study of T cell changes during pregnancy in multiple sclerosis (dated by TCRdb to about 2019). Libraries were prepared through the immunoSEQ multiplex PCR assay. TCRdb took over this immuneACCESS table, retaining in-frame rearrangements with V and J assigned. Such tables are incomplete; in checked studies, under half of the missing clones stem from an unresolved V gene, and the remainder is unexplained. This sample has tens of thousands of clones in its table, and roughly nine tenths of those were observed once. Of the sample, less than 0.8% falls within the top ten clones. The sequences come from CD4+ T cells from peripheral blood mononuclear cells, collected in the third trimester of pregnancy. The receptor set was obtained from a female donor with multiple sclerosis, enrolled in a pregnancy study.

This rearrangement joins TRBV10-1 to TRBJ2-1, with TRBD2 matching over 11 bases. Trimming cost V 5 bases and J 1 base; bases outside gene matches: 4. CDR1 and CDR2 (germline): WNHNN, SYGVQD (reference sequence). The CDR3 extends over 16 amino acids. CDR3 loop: CASSSGTSGSYNEQFF. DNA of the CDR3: TGCGCCAGCAGTTCCGGGACTAGCGGTTCCTACAATGAGCAGTTCTTC.

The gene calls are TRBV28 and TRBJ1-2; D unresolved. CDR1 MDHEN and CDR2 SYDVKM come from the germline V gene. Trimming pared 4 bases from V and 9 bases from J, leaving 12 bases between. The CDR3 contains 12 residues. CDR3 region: CASSSPAGSYTF. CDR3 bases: TGTGCCAGCAGTTCTCCAGCAGGAAGCTACACCTTC.

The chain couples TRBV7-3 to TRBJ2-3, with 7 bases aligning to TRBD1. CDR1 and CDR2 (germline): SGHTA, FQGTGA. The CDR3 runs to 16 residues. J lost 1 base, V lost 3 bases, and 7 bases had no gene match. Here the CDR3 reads CASSFGRGPRTDTQYF. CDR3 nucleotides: TGTGCCAGCAGCTTTGGTAGGGGGCCCCGCACAGATACGCAGTATTTT.

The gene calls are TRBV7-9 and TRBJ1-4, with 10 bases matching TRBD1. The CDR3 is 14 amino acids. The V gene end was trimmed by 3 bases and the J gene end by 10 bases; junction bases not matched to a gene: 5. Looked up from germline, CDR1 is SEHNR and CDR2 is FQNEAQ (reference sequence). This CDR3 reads CASSFGQGDGKLFF. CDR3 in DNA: TGTGCCAGCAGCTTCGGACAGGGGGACGGAAAACTGTTTTTT.

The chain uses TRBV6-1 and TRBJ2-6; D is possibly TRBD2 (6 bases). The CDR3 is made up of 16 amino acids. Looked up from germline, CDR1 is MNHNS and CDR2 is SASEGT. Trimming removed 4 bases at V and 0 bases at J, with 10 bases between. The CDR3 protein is CASSVPGLSGANVLTF. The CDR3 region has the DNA TGTGCCAGCAGTGTACCGGGACTCTCTGGGGCCAACGTCCTGACTTTC.

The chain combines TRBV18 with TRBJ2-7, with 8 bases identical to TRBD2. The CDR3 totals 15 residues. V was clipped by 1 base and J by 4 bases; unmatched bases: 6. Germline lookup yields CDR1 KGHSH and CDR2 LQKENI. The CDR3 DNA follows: TGTGCCAGCTCACCACGGGCGGGAGGTATGTACGAGCAGTACTTC. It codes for CASSPRAGGMYEQYF.

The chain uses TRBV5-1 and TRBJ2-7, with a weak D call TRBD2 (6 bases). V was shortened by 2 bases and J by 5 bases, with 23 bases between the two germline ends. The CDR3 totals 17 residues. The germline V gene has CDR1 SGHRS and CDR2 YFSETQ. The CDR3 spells CASSLGYGQGGRDEQYF. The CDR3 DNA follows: TGCGCCAGCAGCTTAGGGTATGGGCAGGGAGGTAGGGACGAGCAGTACTTC.

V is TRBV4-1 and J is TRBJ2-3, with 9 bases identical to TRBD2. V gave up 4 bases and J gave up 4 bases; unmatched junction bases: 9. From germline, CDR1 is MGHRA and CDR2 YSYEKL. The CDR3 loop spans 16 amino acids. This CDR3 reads CASSRLTSGNPDTQYF. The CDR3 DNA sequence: TGCGCCAGCAGCCGACTGACTAGCGGTAATCCAGATACGCAGTATTTT.